The rows below give T cell receptor beta chains drawn from one sample of a study of OX40 agonist ivuxolimab in advanced cancers. Repertoires were generated with immunoSEQ multiplex PCR, while TCRdb's copy carries only in-frame clones and drops some. This table holds about 74,000 clones, 84% found once. The sequences come from CD4+ or CD8+ T cells sorted from blood, collected in a trial of the OX40 agonist ivuxolimab. The receptor set was obtained from an adult with an advanced solid tumor such as melanoma, head and neck, liver or kidney cancer. The CDR3 runs from the conserved cysteine through the conserved F or W. A D gene is named only where the DNA matches it firmly. Clone size, where shown, is once, few, many, or a class for clones that have expanded.

NA | TRBJ1-1 | TRBV30 | TRBD1 | CAWSGDRINTEAFF | TGTGCCTGGAGTGGGGACAGGATAAACACTGAAGCTTTCTTT
NA | TRBJ2-7 | TRBV5-4 | NA | CASSLAAGAQSYEQYF | TGTGCCAGCAGCTTGGCGGCGGGCGCCCAATCCTACGAGCAGTACTTC
few | TRBJ1-3 | TRBV7-9 | TRBD1 | CASSPGTGPGNTIYF | TGTGCCAGCAGCCCCGGGACAGGGCCTGGAAACACCATATATTTT
NA | TRBJ2-2 | TRBV6-4 | NA | CASSDRDTGELFF | TGTGCCAGCAGTGATAGGGACACCGGGGAGCTGTTTTTT
NA | TRBJ1-4 | TRBV4-1 | NA | CASSQDGPLRKSNEKLFF | TGCGCCAGCAGCCAAGATGGGCCACTGCGGAAGAGTAATGAAAAACTGTTTTTT
NA | TRBJ2-7 | TRBV7-2 | NA | CASSLVARTYEQYF | TGTGCCAGCAGCCTAGTAGCGAGGACCTACGAGCAGTACTTC
NA | TRBJ1-6 | TRBV7-2 | TRBD1 | CASSFEDRGALHF | TGTGCCAGCAGCTTCGAGGACAGGGGAGCCCTCCACTTT
few | TRBJ2-4 | TRBV19 | NA | CASSIGQGRGSKNIQYF | TGTGCCAGTAGTATCGGGCAGGGGCGTGGGTCCAAAAACATTCAGTACTTC
NA | TRBJ2-1 | TRBV14 | TRBD2 | CASSQAGRGYNEQFF | TGTGCCAGCAGCCAAGCCGGGCGGGGGTACAATGAGCAGTTCTTC
once | TRBJ2-3 | TRBV14 | TRBD2 | CASSLGLAGAFDTQYF | TGTGCCAGCAGCCTAGGACTAGCGGGAGCTTTCGATACGCAGTATTTT
NA | TRBJ1-5 | TRBV28 | NA | CASSPGAKGSNQPQHF | TGTGCCAGCAGTCCAGGGGCCAAGGGGAGCAATCAGCCCCAGCATTTT
NA | TRBJ2-1 | TRBV5-1 | TRBD1 | CASSTGTGGNEQFF | TGCGCCAGCAGCACAGGGACAGGTGGCAATGAGCAGTTCTTC
NA | TRBJ2-2 | TRBV11-2 | TRBD2 | CASSRLAGSNTGELFF | TGTGCCAGCAGCAGACTAGCGGGATCGAACACCGGGGAGCTGTTTTTT
NA | TRBJ1-4 | TRBV30 | NA | CAWREGHRFRNEKLFF | TGTGCCTGGAGGGAAGGGCACAGGTTTCGTAATGAAAAACTGTTTTTT
NA | TRBJ2-3 | TRBV4-3 | NA | CASSQARTSPPDTQYF | TGCGCCAGCAGCCAAGCCAGGACTTCCCCACCAGATACGCAGTATTTT
NA | TRBJ2-5 | TRBV30 | NA | CAWSDGLFRETQYF | TGTGCCTGGAGTGATGGACTGTTCCGGGAGACCCAGTACTTC
NA | TRBJ2-5 | TRBV10-1 | NA | CASSESRAGRQETQYF | TGCGCCAGCAGTGAGTCGAGGGCCGGGCGCCAAGAGACCCAGTACTTC